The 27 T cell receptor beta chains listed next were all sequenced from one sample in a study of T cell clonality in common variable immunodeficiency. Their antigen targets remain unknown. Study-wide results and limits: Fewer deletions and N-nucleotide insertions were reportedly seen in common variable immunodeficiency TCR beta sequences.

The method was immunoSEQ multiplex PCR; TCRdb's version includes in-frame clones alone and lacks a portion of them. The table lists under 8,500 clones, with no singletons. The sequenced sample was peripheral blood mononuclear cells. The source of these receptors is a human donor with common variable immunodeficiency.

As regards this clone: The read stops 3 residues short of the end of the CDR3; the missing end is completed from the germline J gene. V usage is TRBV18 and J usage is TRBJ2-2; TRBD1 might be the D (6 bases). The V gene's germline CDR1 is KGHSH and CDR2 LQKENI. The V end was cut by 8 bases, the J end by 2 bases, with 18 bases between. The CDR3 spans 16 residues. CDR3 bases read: TGTGCCAGCAAATTACCGGGGACAATTAACACCGGGGAG. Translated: CASKLPGTINTGE. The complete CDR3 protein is CASKLPGTINTGELFF.

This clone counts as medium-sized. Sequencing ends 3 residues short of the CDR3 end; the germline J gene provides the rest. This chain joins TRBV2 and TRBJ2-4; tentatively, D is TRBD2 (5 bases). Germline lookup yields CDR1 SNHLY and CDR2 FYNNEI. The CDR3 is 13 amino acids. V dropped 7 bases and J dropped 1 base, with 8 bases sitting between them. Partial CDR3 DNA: TGTGCCAGCACCCCGGGGGCCAAAAACATT. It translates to CASTPGAKNI. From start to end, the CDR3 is CASTPGAKNIQYF.

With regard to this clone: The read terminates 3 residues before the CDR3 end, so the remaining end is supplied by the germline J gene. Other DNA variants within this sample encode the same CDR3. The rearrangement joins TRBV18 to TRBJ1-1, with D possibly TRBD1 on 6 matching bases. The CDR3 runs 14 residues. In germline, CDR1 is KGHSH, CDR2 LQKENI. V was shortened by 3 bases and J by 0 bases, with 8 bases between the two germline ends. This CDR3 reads CASSPDRMNTEAFF. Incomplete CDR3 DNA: TGTGCCAGCTCACCGGACAGAATGAACACTGAA.

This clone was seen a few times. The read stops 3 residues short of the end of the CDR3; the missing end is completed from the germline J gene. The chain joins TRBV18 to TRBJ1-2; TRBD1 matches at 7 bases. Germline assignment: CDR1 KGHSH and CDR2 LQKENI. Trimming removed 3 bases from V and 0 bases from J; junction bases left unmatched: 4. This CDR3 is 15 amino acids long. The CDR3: CASSPGQEANYGYTF. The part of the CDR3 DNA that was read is TGTGCCAGCTCACCTGGACAGGAAGCTAACTATGGC. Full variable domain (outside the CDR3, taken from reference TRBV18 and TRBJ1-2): NAGVMQNPRHLVRRRGQEARLRCSPMKGHSHVYWYRQLPEEGLKFMVYLQKENIIDESGMPKERFSAEFPKEGPSILRIQQVVRGDSAAYFCASSPGQEANYGYTFGSGTRLTVV.

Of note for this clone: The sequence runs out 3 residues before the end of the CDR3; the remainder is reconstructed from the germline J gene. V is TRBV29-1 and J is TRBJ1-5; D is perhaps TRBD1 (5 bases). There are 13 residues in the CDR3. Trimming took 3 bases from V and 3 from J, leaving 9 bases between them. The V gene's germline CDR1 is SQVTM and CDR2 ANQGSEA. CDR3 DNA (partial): TGCAGCGTTGATGGGGGGGTCAATCAGCCC. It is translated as CSVDGGVNQP. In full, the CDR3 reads CSVDGGVNQPQHF.

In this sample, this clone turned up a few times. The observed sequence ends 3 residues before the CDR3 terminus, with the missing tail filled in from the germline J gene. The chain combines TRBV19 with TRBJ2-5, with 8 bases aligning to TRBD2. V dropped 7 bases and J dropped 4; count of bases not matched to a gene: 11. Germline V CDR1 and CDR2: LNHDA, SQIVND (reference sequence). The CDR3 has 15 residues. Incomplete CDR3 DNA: TGTGCCAGTATCCTCCCGGACGGGGGGGGAGAGACC. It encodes CASILPDGGGET. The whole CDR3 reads CASILPDGGGETQYF.

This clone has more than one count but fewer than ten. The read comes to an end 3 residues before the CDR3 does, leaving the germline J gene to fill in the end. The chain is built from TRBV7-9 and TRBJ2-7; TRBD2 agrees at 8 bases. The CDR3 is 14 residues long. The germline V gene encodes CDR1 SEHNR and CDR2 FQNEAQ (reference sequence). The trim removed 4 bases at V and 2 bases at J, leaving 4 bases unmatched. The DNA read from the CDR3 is TGTGCCAGCAGCTCCAGCGGGAGCGCCTACGAG. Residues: CASSSSGSAYE. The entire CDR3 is CASSSSGSAYEQYF.

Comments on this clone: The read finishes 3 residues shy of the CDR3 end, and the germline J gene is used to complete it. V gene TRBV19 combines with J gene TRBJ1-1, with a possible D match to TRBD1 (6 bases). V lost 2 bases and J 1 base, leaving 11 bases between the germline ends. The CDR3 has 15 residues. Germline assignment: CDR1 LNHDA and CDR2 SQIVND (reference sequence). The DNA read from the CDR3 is TGTGCCAGTAGTATAAACACAGGGCGGAACACTGAA. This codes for CASSINTGRNTE. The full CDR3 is CASSINTGRNTEAFF.

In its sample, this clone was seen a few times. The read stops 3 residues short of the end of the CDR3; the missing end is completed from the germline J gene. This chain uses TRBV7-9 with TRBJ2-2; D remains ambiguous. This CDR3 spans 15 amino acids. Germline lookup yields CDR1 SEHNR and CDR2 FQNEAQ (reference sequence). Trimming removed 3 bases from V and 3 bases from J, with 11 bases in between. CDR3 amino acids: CASSFLVGYTGELFF. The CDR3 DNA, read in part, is TGTGCCAGCAGCTTCCTAGTTGGGTACACCGGGGAG.

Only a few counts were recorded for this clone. The CDR3 bases that were read are TGTGCCAGCAGCAGCTCCAGGGACCAAGAGACC. Translating it yields CASSSSRDQET. The whole CDR3 is CASSSSRDQETQYF. This chain links TRBV7-9 with TRBJ2-5; D may be TRBD1 (5 bases). The read ends 3 residues early relative to the CDR3; the germline J gene fills the gap. The CDR3 consists of 14 residues. Germline V gene lookup returns CDR1 SEHNR and CDR2 FQNEAQ (reference sequence). V lost 5 bases, J lost 0 bases, and 10 bases lay in between.

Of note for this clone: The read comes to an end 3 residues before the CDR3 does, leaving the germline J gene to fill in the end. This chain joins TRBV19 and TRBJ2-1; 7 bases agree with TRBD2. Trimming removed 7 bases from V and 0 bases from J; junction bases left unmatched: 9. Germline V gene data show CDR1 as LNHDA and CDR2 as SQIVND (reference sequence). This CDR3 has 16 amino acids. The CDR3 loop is CASTTSGTNSYNEQFF. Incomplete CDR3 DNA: TGTGCCAGTACTACCTCCGGGACTAACTCCTACAATGAG.

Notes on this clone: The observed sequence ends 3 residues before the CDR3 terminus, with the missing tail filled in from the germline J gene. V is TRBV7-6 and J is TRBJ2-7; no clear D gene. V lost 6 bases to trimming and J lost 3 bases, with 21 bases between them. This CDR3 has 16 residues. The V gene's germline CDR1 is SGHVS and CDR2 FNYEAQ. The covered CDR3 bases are TGTGCCAGCAGTCTAAACCTCGCTAGAGGTCTCTACGAG. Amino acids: CASSLNLARGLYE. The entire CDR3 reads CASSLNLARGLYEQYF.

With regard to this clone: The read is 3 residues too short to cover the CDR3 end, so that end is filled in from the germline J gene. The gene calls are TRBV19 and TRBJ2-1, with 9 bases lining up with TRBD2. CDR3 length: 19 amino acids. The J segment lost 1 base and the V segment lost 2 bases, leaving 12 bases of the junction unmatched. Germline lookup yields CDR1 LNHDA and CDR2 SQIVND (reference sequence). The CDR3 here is CASSILTEAGGPSYNEQFF. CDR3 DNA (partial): TGTGCCAGTAGTATATTAACTGAGGCGGGAGGGCCTTCCTACAATGAG.

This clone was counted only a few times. CDR3 DNA, as far as it was read: TGTGCCAGCTCACCAGACCAGGGCTCTAACTATGGC. Translated, it gives CASSPDQGSNYG. The full-length CDR3 reads as CASSPDQGSNYGYTF. V and J are TRBV18 and TRBJ1-2; tentatively, D is TRBD1 (5 bases). The CDR3 end falls 3 residues outside the read, so it is completed with the germline J gene. Deletions cut 2 bases from V and 0 bases from J, with 10 bases between. Germline CDR1 KGHSH, CDR2 LQKENI. This CDR3 comprises 15 residues.

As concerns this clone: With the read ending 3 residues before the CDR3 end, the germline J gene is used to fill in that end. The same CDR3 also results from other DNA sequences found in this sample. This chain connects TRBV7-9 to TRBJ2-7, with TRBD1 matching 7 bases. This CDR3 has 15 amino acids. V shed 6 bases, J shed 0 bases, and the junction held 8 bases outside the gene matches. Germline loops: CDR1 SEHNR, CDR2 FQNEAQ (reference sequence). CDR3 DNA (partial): TGTGCCAGCAGTAGAGGACAGGCTAGCTCCTACGAG. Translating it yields CASSRGQASSYE. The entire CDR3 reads CASSRGQASSYEQYF. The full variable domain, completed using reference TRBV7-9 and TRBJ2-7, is DTGVSQNPRHKITKRGQNVTFRCDPISEHNRLYWYRQTLGQGPEFLTYFQNEAQLEKSRLLSDRFSAERPKGSFSTLEIQRTEQGDSAMYLCASSRGQASSYEQYFGPGTRLTVT.

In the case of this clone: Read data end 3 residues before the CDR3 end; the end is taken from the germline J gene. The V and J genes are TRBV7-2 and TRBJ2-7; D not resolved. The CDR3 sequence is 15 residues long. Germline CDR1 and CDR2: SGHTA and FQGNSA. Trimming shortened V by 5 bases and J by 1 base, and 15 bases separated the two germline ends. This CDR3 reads CASSHLVLPSYEQYF. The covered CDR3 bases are TGTGCCAGCAGCCACCTAGTACTTCCTTCCTACGAG.

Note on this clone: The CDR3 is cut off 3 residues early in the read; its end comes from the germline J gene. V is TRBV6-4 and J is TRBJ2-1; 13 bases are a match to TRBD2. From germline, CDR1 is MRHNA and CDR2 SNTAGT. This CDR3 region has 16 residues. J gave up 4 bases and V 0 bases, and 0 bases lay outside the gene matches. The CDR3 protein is CASSDSGLAGYNEQFF. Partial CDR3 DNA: TGTGCCAGCAGTGACTCGGGACTAGCGGGATACAATGAG.

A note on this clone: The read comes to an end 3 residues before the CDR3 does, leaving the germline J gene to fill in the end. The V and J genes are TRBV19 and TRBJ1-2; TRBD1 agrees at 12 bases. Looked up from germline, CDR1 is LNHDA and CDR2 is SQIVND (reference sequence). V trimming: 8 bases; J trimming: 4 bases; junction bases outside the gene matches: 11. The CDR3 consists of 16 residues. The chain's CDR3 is CASGPRDRGPLYGYTF. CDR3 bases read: TGTGCCAGTGGGCCCCGGGACAGGGGGCCCCTCTATGGC.

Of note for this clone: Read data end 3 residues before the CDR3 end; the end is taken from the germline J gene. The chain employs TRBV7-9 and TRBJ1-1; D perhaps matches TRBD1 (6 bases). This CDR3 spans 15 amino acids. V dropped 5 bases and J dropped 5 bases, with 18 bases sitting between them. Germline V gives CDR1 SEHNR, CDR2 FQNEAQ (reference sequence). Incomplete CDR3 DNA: TGTGCCAGCAGCCCTAGTGGCAGGGGCGCGACTGAA. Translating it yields CASSPSGRGATE. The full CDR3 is CASSPSGRGATEAFF.

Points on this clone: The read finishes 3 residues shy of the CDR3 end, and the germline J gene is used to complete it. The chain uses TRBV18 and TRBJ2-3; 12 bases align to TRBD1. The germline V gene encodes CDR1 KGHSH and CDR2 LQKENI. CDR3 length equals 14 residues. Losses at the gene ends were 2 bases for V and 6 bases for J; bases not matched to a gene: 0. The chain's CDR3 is CASSPGTGGDTQYF. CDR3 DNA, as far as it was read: TGTGCCAGCTCACCAGGGACAGGGGGCGATACG.

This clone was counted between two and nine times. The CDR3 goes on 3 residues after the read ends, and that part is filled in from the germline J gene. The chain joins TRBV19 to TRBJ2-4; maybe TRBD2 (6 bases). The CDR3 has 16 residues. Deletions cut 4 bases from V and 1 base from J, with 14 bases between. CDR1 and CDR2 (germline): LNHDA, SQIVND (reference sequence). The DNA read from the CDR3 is TGTGCCAGTAGTACGCGGGGAGCGGCGGCCAAAAACATT. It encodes CASSTRGAAAKNI. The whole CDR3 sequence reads CASSTRGAAAKNIQYF. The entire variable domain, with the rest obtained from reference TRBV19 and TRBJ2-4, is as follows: DGGITQSPKYLFRKEGQNVTLSCEQNLNHDAMYWYRQDPGQGLRLIYYSQIVNDFQKGDIAEGYSVSREKKESFPLTVTSAQKNPTAFYLCASSTRGAAAKNIQYFGAGTRLSVL.

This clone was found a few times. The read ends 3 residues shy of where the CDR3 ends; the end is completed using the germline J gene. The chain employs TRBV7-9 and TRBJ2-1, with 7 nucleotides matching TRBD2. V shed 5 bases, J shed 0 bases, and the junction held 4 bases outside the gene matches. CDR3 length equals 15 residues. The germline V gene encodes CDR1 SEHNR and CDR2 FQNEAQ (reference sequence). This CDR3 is CASSGRESSYNEQFF. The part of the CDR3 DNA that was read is TGTGCCAGCAGCGGGCGGGAGAGCTCCTACAATGAG.

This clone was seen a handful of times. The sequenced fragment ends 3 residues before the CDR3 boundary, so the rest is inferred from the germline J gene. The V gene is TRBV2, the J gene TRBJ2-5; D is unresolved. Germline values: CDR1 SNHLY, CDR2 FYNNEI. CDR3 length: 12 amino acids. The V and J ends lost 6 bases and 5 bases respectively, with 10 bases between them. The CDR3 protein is CASSAMRETQYF. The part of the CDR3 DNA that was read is TGTGCCAGCAGCGCGATGCGGGAGACC.

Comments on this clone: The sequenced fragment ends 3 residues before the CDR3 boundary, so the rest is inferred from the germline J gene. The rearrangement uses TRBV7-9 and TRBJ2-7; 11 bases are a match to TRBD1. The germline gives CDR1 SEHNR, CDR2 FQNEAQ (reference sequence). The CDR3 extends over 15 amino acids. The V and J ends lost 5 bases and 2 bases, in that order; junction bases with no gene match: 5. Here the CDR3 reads CASSGEGQGAYEQYF. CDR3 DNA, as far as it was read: TGTGCCAGCAGCGGGGAGGGACAGGGGGCCTACGAG.

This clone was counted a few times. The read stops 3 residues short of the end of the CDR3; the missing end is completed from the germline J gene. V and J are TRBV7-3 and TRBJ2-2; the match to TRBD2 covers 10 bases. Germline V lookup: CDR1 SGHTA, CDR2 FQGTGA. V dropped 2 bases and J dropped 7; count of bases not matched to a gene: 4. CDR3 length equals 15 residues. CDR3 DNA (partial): TGTGCCAGCAGCTTATCTAGCGGGAGTGGCGGGGAG. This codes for CASSLSSGSGGE. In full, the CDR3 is CASSLSSGSGGELFF. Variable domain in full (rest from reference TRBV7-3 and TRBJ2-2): GAGVSQTPSNKVTEKGKYVELRCDPISGHTALYWYRQSLGQGPEFLIYFQGTGAADDSGLPNDRFFAVRPEGSVSTLKIQRTERGDSAVYLCASSLSSGSGGELFFGEGSRLTVL.

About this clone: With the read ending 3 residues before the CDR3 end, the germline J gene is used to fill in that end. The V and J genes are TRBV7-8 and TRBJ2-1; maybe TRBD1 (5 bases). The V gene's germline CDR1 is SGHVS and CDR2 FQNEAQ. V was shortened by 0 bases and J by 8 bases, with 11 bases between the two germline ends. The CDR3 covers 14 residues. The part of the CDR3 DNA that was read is TGTGCCAGCAGCTTAGCTAGGGGATGGGATGAG. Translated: CASSLARGWDE. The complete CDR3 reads CASSLARGWDEQFF.

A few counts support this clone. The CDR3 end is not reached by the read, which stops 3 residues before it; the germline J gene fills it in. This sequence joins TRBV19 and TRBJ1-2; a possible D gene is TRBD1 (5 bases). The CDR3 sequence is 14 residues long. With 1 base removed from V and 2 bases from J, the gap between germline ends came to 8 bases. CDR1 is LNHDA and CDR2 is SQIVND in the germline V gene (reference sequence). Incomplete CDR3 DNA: TGTGCCAGTAGTATAGCAGGGTTGAACTATGGC. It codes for CASSIAGLNYG. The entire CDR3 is CASSIAGLNYGYTF.